This is a list of T cell receptor beta chains from one sample in a study of T cells in tuberculosis. TCRdb's table, derived via immunoSEQ multiplex PCR, lists solely in-frame clones and lacks some. This table holds under 40,000 clones, approximately 94% found once. Source material: PBMCs. These receptors were taken from a donor aged 10 to 29 with latent tuberculosis or without tuberculosis infection. CDR3s include the opening cysteine and the closing phenylalanine or tryptophan. D genes are given only for firm matches. A clone size is listed for some rows: how often the clone was seen (once, few, many), or a class if it is expanded.

length: 18; D: TRBD2; size: once; V: TRBV7-2; J: TRBJ2-7; CDR3: CASSPVGTSGRAVYEQYF; DNA: TGTGCCAGCAGCCCCGTAGGGACTAGCGGGAGGGCCGTCTACGAGCAGTACTTC
length: 15; D: TRBD1; size: NA; V: TRBV2; J: TRBJ2-1; CDR3: CASRRTGESYNEQFF; DNA: TGTGCCAGCAGGAGAACAGGGGAGTCCTACAATGAGCAGTTCTTC
length: 13; D: NA; size: NA; V: TRBV6-5; J: TRBJ2-7; CDR3: CASSRGHFYEQYF; DNA: TGTGCCAGCAGTCGGGGACATTTCTACGAGCAGTACTTC
length: 13; D: TRBD1; size: NA; V: TRBV19; J: TRBJ1-1; CDR3: CASTDRGDTEAFF; DNA: TGTGCCAGTACGGACAGGGGGGACACTGAAGCTTTCTTT
length: 13; D: TRBD1; size: NA; V: TRBV7-2; J: TRBJ2-7; CDR3: CASSFTGGYEQYF; DNA: TGTGCCAGCAGCTTTACAGGGGGCTACGAGCAGTACTTC
length: 16; D: TRBD2; size: NA; V: TRBV7-2; J: TRBJ2-5; CDR3: CASSLQRERGRETQYF; DNA: TGTGCCAGCAGCCTACAGCGGGAGAGGGGCCGGGAGACCCAGTACTTC
length: 21; D: TRBD1; size: NA; V: TRBV23-1; J: TRBJ2-4; CDR3: CASSPNLGDRASALAKNIQYF; DNA: TGCGCCAGCAGTCCAAATCTCGGGGACAGGGCTTCGGCGTTAGCCAAAAACATTCAGTACTTC
length: 17; D: TRBD2; size: NA; V: TRBV14; J: TRBJ2-2; CDR3: CASSQVKRGANTGELFF; DNA: TGTGCCAGCAGCCAAGTTAAGCGGGGAGCGAACACCGGGGAGCTGTTTTTT
length: 15; D: TRBD1; size: NA; V: TRBV28; J: TRBJ1-2; CDR3: CASSLWGQGNYGYTF; DNA: TGTGCCAGCAGTTTATGGGGACAGGGTAACTATGGCTACACCTTC
length: 16; D: TRBD1; size: NA; V: TRBV7-9; J: TRBJ2-1; CDR3: CASTPRGFSSYNEQFF; DNA: TGTGCCAGTACCCCCAGGGGGTTCAGCTCCTACAATGAGCAGTTCTTC
length: 16; D: TRBD2; size: NA; V: TRBV5-6; J: TRBJ2-7; CDR3: CASSPGLAGISYEQYF; DNA: TGTGCCAGCAGCCCGGGGCTAGCGGGGATCTCCTACGAGCAGTACTTC
length: 13; D: TRBD2; size: NA; V: TRBV5-1; J: TRBJ2-7; CDR3: CASSLTSLYEQYF; DNA: TGCGCCAGCAGCCTGACTAGCCTATACGAGCAGTACTTC
length: 13; D: NA; size: NA; V: TRBV29-1; J: TRBJ2-1; CDR3: CSVEDRLVHEQFF; DNA: TGCAGCGTTGAAGATCGGCTAGTCCATGAGCAGTTCTTC
length: 16; D: NA; size: NA; V: TRBV10-2; J: TRBJ2-5; CDR3: CASLGYGTQSQETQYF; DNA: TGCGCCAGCCTGGGCTACGGGACACAAAGTCAAGAGACCCAGTACTTC
length: 13; D: NA; size: NA; V: TRBV5-6; J: TRBJ2-5; CDR3: CASSLGSRETQYF; DNA: TGTGCCAGCAGCTTGGGTAGCCGGGAGACCCAGTACTTC